This entry describes one TCR beta chain. Trimming cost V 0 bases and J 1 base; bases outside gene matches: 7. Germline V CDR1 and CDR2: GTSNPN, SVGIG (reference sequence). The CDR3 length is 16 residues. This table comes from immunoSEQ multiplex PCR, and its TCRdb copy is limited to in-frame clones, with some not included. The sample has approximately 190,000 clones, around 83% seen once. The record originates from a study of blood T cell repertoires in COVID-19. The chain employs TRBV30 and TRBJ2-3, with 7 bases lining up with TRBD2. The specimen sequenced was PBMCs or T cells enriched from blood (not recorded which). The sequence was collected from a woman aged 40 to 50 in a cohort exposed to, infected with or recovered from COVID-19 (not recorded which). CDR3 amino acids: CAWSVLPSGRTDTQYF. The CDR3 nucleotides are TGTGCCTGGAGTGTACTCCCTAGCGGCCGCACAGATACGCAGTATTTT.